These 10 T cell receptor beta chains share one sample of origin, sequenced in a study of shared clonotypes between healthy human individuals (dated by TCRdb to 2020 to 2021). Libraries were prepared through the immunoSEQ multiplex PCR assay. The table comes from immuneACCESS by way of TCRdb, which keeps in-frame sequences with V and J called. Part of the clones is missing from these tables; in studies checked, under half for an unresolved V gene and the rest for unknown reasons. The sample records hundreds of thousands of clones, around 78% of which are singletons. Of the sample, around 2% falls within the top ten clones. Sequences were obtained from memory CD4+ T cells sorted from blood. This specimen's cell subset or site label, interpreted: CD45RA-negative fraction. The source of these receptors is a woman aged 25 to 39 in good health.

The chain recombines TRBV6-1 with TRBJ2-6; D ambiguous. The CDR3 totals 14 residues. Germline values: CDR1 MNHNS, CDR2 SASEGT. Deletions cut 7 bases from V and 0 bases from J, with 7 bases between. The CDR3 here is CASTTDSGANVLTF. DNA of the CDR3: TGTGCCAGCACTACAGACTCTGGGGCCAACGTCCTGACTTTC.

The V and J genes are TRBV13 and TRBJ2-6; D call uncertain. CDR3 size: 16 residues. Germline lookup yields CDR1 PRHDT and CDR2 FYEKMQ (reference sequence). Trimming removed 1 base at V and 0 bases at J, with 7 bases between. CDR3 in amino acids: CASSLAAYSGANVLTF. For the CDR3, the DNA is TGTGCCAGCAGCTTAGCGGCCTACTCTGGGGCCAACGTCCTGACTTTC.

This chain links TRBV27 with TRBJ2-7; 10 bases are a match to TRBD2. CDR1 is MNHEY, CDR2 SMNVEV, per germline (reference sequence). With 5 bases clipped from V and 9 bases from J, the junction kept 16 bases outside the gene matches. CDR3 length equals 16 residues. This CDR3 reads CASSQGSTSGFGVQYF. CDR3 bases: TGTGCCAGCAGTCAAGGGTCGACTAGCGGGTTTGGAGTGCAGTACTTC.

The chain links TRBV10-3 to TRBJ2-1, with 7 bases aligning to TRBD2. With V trimmed by 0 bases and J by 6 bases, 8 bases remained unmatched. The CDR3 consists of 16 residues. Germline-derived CDR1 and CDR2 are ENHRY and SYGVKD. CDR3 protein: CAISESASGGLNEQFF. For the CDR3, the DNA is TGTGCCATCAGTGAGTCGGCTAGCGGCGGACTCAATGAGCAGTTCTTC.

V usage is TRBV5-6 and J usage is TRBJ2-7; 9 positions agree with TRBD2. The CDR3 has 17 residues. V was clipped by 0 bases and J by 5 bases; unmatched bases: 12. Germline CDR1 SGHDT, CDR2 YYEEEE. The CDR3 sequence is CASSLVPWASGTNEQYF. In DNA, the CDR3 is TGTGCCAGCAGCTTGGTTCCGTGGGCTAGCGGGACCAACGAGCAGTACTTC.

The chain links TRBV28 to TRBJ2-7; 9 bases match TRBD2. The junction had 18 bases not matched to a gene; V was cut back by 7 bases and J by 5 bases. Germline V lookup: CDR1 MDHEN, CDR2 SYDVKM. This CDR3 spans 17 amino acids. The CDR3 DNA is TGTGCCAGCACTGAATCCGGGACTAGCAGGCTGGGTCACGAGCAGTACTTC. Protein: CASTESGTSRLGHEQYF.

There are a few counts of this clone. The rearrangement joins TRBV6-1 to TRBJ1-5; D remains ambiguous. CDR3 length equals 16 residues. Deletions cut 2 bases from V and 4 bases from J, with 15 bases between. Germline values: CDR1 MNHNS, CDR2 SASEGT. Here the CDR3 DNA reads TGTGCCAGCAGTGAACAGGTAACCGGCAGAAATCAGCCCCAGCATTTT. Its protein is CASSEQVTGRNQPQHF.

The V and J genes are TRBV4-2 and TRBJ2-2; D not certain. V was cut by 1 base and J by 4 bases, with 10 bases left in between. Germline V gene lookup returns CDR1 LGHNA and CDR2 YNFKEQ. The CDR3 is 15 residues long. In DNA form, the CDR3 reads TGTGCCAGCAGCCAAGGATCAGGACCCACCGGGGAGCTGTTTTTT. This codes for CASSQGSGPTGELFF.

J is TRBJ1-5 and V is TRBV28; 9 positions agree with TRBD1. Losses at the gene ends were 6 bases for V and 0 bases for J; bases not matched to a gene: 6. The CDR3 runs 16 residues. CDR1 is MDHEN and CDR2 is SYDVKM in the germline V gene. The CDR3 nucleotides read TGTGCCAGCAGCCCTGACAGGGGGTTTAGCAATCAGCCCCAGCATTTT. It encodes CASSPDRGFSNQPQHF.

V is TRBV7-9 and J is TRBJ2-2, with unresolved D. The V end lost 4 bases, the J end lost 4 bases, and 13 bases lay between the germline ends. Germline V CDR1 and CDR2: SEHNR, FQNEAQ (reference sequence). CDR3 size: 15 residues. CDR3 in DNA: TGTGCCAGCAGCTCCTTAGTCGTCGGCACCGGGGAGCTGTTTTTT. It codes for CASSSLVVGTGELFF.